This entry is about one T cell receptor (beta chain). Its cognate antigen has yet to be identified. The record has no base qualities; no much larger clone is one base away. The immunoSEQ Assay, a bias-controlled multiplex PCR, was used to amplify TCRbeta CDR3 regions from genomic DNA. Regarding the original processing steps: Nucleated cell counts per sample were estimated from amplification of reference gene primers within the assay. To quantify the absolute abundance of each unique TCRbeta CDR3 rearrangement, sequence reads were collapsed and filtered. Productive Simpson clonality was computed per sample as the square root of Simpson's diversity index over productive rearrangements. This is the immuneACCESS table as TCRdb keeps it, with only in-frame sequences that have V and J called. A part of the clones is gone; compared with another copy, unresolved V genes explain less than half, and the rest is unexplained. D and trimming come from the DNA, and the V and J calls and clone size come from that table. A total of roughly 52,000 clones appear in this sample, about four fifths of them only once. 11% of the sample is held by the ten biggest clonotypes.

The data were taken from a study of blood T cell repertoires in COVID-19 (dated by TCRdb to between 2020 and 2021). With respect to the entire study: Samples from collaborators originated in the United States, Italy and Spain and spanned both the acute and convalescent phases of COVID-19. The material from the prospective study consisted of cDNA or gDNA derived from T cells, B-cell-depleted T cells, or PBMCs. Deeply sampled blood TCRbeta repertoires from subjects exposed to, actively infected with, or recovered from COVID-19 were included in the dataset. The repertoires were released in a freely available public database meant as a resource for research on the immune response to SARS-CoV-2. Samples came from the ongoing ImmuneRACE study (first 160 participants) plus 1,254 subjects from 6 global collaborators. Nearly every sample came with metadata listing a de-identified subject ID, COVID-19 status, age in years and sex. Where HLA class I and class II types were available, the types were taken from metadata supplied by the sample provider, not from assay-based typing.

At one collaborating source in Seattle, patients were enrolled during active infection and were followed longitudinally through the course of disease. Whole blood was collected in K2EDTA tubes by collaborating institutions according to the institutions' own protocols. For TCRbeta analysis, collaborators shipped samples as frozen whole blood, isolated PBMCs, or DNA extracted from either of those sample types. Spanning cysteine to phenylalanine, the CDR3 consists of 15 amino acids. Kept here is only the CDR3 DNA, which spans 45 bases and is read in frame from base 1. CDR1 LGHNT and CDR2 FRNRAP are derived from the germline V gene. V is pared back by 1 base and J by 1 base, with 7 bases lying between the germline termini. What the study reported, not specific to this receptor: The quantity of clinical and demographic metadata differed by source and by participant and was supplied without curation.

Rearrangement joined TRBV12-5 to TRBJ2-2; confidence is insufficient to name the D gene. This clonotype originated in an elderly man with COVID-19, enrolled during active disease. The sequenced material came from peripheral blood. The nucleotide sequence is given as TGTGCTAGTGGTTTGGGTCGACAGAACACCGGGGAGCTGTTTTTT. The encoded protein is CASGLGRQNTGELFF.